These 30 T cell receptor beta chains originate from one sample sequenced in a study of T cells in Graves' hyperthyroidism and ophthalmopathy. RNA transcripts gave rise to amplified TCR beta CDR3 regions. The study used the HTBI primer set for a first-round RT-PCR of the TCR CDR3. Via MiXCR, TCRdb re-called the multiplex PCR reads, giving one row per CDR3 protein. Altogether around 250,000 distinct CDR3 sequences are present, around 25% being singletons, with the ten largest covering approximately 32%. What was sequenced was blood. The source of these receptors is a woman aged 40 to 50 with Graves' ophthalmopathy.

This clonotype showed up many times. This rearrangement joins TRBV4-1 to TRBJ2-7; a possible D gene is TRBD1 (5 bases). The CDR3 has 14 residues. Germline V gene sequence: CDR1 MGHRA, CDR2 YSYEKL. V lost 4 bases and J 3 bases, leaving 13 bases between the germline ends. The CDR3 spells CASSLTVFFYEQYF. CDR3 bases: TGCGCCAGCAGCCTGACAGTCTTCTTCTACGAGCAGTACTTC.

The chain's CDR3 is CASSLGWTGSSGNTIYF. The CDR3 DNA sequence: TGTGCCAGCAGCTTAGGATGGACAGGCTCCTCTGGAAACACCATATATTTT. This chain joins TRBV7-8 and TRBJ1-3, with TRBD1 identical over 7 bases. Germline V gene lookup returns CDR1 SGHVS and CDR2 FQNEAQ. Trimming at V came to 1 base and at J to 0 bases, leaving 6 bases not matched to a gene. CDR3 size: 17 residues.

The chain couples TRBV5-1 to TRBJ2-5; D gene ambiguous. V was clipped by 5 bases and J by 5 bases, with 13 bases between them. CDR1 is SGHRS, CDR2 YFSETQ, per germline. The CDR3 is 13 amino acids. The CDR3 is CASRTGPIETQYF. In DNA, the CDR3 is TGCGCCAGCAGAACGGGCCCGATTGAGACCCAGTACTTC.

This clonotype appeared many times. The CDR3 sequence: CASSFAPSGGRETQYF. CDR3 nucleotide sequence: TGTGCCAGCAGTTTCGCCCCCTCAGGGGGCAGAGAGACCCAGTACTTC. The rearrangement links TRBV28 to TRBJ2-5; 8 bases line up with TRBD1. The J segment lost 4 bases and the V segment lost 3 bases, leaving 10 bases of the junction unmatched. In germline, CDR1 is MDHEN, CDR2 SYDVKM. The CDR3 consists of 16 residues. The full variable domain, rest sourced from reference TRBV28 and TRBJ2-5, is DVKVTQSSRYLVKRTGEKVFLECVQDMDHENMFWYRQDPGLGLRLIYFSYDVKMKEKGDIPEGYSVSREKKERFSLILESASTNQTSMYLCASSFAPSGGRETQYFGPGTRLLVL.

This clonotype appeared once. A read error may be the cause here, since a much bigger clone is one base away. The genes are TRBV4-1 and TRBJ1-5; TRBD1 matches 11 bases. The CDR3 is 16 residues long. The germline gives CDR1 MGHRA, CDR2 YSYEKL. CDR3 amino acids: CASSHPRDRGNQLQHF. DNA for the CDR3: TGCGCCAGCAGCCATCCCCGGGACAGGGGGAATCAGCTCCAGCATTTT.

At least ten counts were recorded for this clonotype. J is TRBJ2-7 and V is TRBV6-2 or TRBV6-3; 13 bases match TRBD2. The CDR3 is 19 residues long. V lost 4 bases to trimming and J lost 0 bases; unmatched junction nucleotides: 12. The germline V gene has CDR1 MNHEY and CDR2 SVGEGT. For the CDR3, the DNA is TGTGCCAGCAGTTCCTACAGACTAGCGGGAGGCCTCTTCTCCTACGAGCAGTACTTC. Amino acids: CASSSYRLAGGLFSYEQYF.

In this sample, this clonotype turned up many times. V gene TRBV27 combines with J gene TRBJ2-7; 8 nucleotides agree with TRBD1. Germline V CDR1 and CDR2: MNHEY, SMNVEV (reference sequence). The trim removed 10 bases at V and 3 bases at J, leaving 8 bases unmatched. This CDR3 comprises 13 residues. Here the CDR3 reads CATRQGPLYEQYF. DNA of the CDR3: TGTGCCACAAGACAGGGGCCACTCTACGAGCAGTACTTC.

In its sample, this clonotype was seen a few times. This rearrangement joins TRBV12-3 or TRBV12-4 to TRBJ1-3, with D uncertain. The ends were cut back, 0 bases at V and 4 bases at J, with 13 bases in the middle. CDR3 size: 16 residues. The CDR3 DNA sequence: TGTGCCAGCAGTTTAGCGGGAGTTTCGAACGGAAACACCATATATTTT. It codes for CASSLAGVSNGNTIYF.

This clonotype came up a few times. The chain combines TRBV4-1 with TRBJ1-5; no firm D call. The germline V and J ends were trimmed by 2 bases and 8 bases, with 16 bases remaining between them. Germline V lookup: CDR1 MGHRA, CDR2 YSYEKL. The length of the CDR3 is 15 residues. The chain's CDR3 is CASSQRPSGVEPQHF. DNA of the CDR3: TGCGCCAGCAGCCAACGGCCATCCGGGGTTGAGCCCCAGCATTTT.

The chain recombines TRBV11-2 with TRBJ2-7; 7 bases line up with TRBD2. The CDR3 is 15 amino acids. CDR1 and CDR2 from the germline V gene are SGHAT and FQNNGV. Trimming removed 8 bases from V and 1 base from J; junction bases left unmatched: 11. For the CDR3, the DNA is TGTGCCAGCGCCAAGGGAGGGGAATGGTCCTACGAGCAGTACTTC. Translating it yields CASAKGGEWSYEQYF. The full variable domain, in which reference TRBV11-2 and TRBJ2-7 provide the parts outside the CDR3, is EAGVAQSPRYKIIEKRQSVAFWCNPISGHATLYWYQQILGQGPKLLIQFQNNGVVDDSQLPKDRFSAERLKGVDSTLKIQPAKLEDSAVYLCASAKGGEWSYEQYFGPGTRLTVT.

This clonotype was recorded many times. The chain links TRBV11-3 to TRBJ2-7, with D hard to call. The germline V gene encodes CDR1 SGHNT and CDR2 YENEEA. V was cut by 1 base and J by 0 bases, with 10 bases left in between. The CDR3 totals 15 residues. The chain's CDR3 is CASSLGRSSSYEQYF. The CDR3 coding sequence is TGTGCCAGCAGCTTAGGCCGGAGCAGCTCCTACGAGCAGTACTTC. Full variable domain (rest looked up from reference TRBV11-3 and TRBJ2-7): EAGVVQSPRYKIIEKKQPVAFWCNPISGHNTLYWYLQNLGQGPELLIRYENEEAVDDSQLPKDRFSAERLKGVDSTLKIQPAELGDSAVYLCASSLGRSSSYEQYFGPGTRLTVT.

The genes are TRBV18 and TRBJ2-5; D remains unclear. In germline, CDR1 is KGHSH, CDR2 LQKENI. Deletions cut 1 base from V and 1 base from J, with 4 bases between. The CDR3 contains 13 residues. CDR3 sequence reads: CASSPLSQETQYF. CDR3 bases: TGTGCCAGCTCACCACTATCCCAAGAGACCCAGTACTTC.

This clonotype was seen a handful of times. The genes are TRBV19 and TRBJ2-7; D is perhaps TRBD2 (6 bases). The CDR3 has 14 residues. The germline V gene encodes CDR1 LNHDA and CDR2 SQIVND (reference sequence). Trimming removed 5 bases from V and 0 bases from J, with 11 bases in between. As DNA, the CDR3 is TGTGCCAGTAGTCCCGGGAGAATCTCCTACGAGCAGTACTTC. It translates to CASSPGRISYEQYF.

The genes are TRBV5-1 and TRBJ1-1; D possibly corresponds to TRBD1 (5 bases). CDR3 length: 14 residues. Germline assignment: CDR1 SGHRS and CDR2 YFSETQ. Trimming shortened V by 4 bases and J by 7 bases, and 17 bases separated the two germline ends. The CDR3 spells CASSPRAEGFEAFF. The CDR3 region has the DNA TGCGCCAGCAGCCCCAGGGCGGAAGGGTTTGAAGCTTTCTTT.

This clonotype showed up many times. The CDR3 reads CASSSTPRSGNTIYF. The CDR3 DNA reads TGTGCCAGCAGCTCCACCCCCCGCTCTGGAAACACCATATATTTT. The J gene is TRBJ1-3, the V gene TRBV11-2, with no clear D. Germline CDR1 is SGHAT and CDR2 is FQNNGV. This CDR3 has 15 residues. V was trimmed by 4 bases and J by 0 bases, leaving 10 bases between them.

This clonotype showed up many times. V is TRBV6-4 and J is TRBJ2-7, with 9 bases aligning to TRBD1. This CDR3 has 17 residues. The germline V gene encodes CDR1 MRHNA and CDR2 SNTAGT. J lost 2 bases, V lost 7 bases, and 15 bases had no gene match. CDR3: CASTLILGTGTAYEQYF. CDR3 coding DNA: TGTGCCAGCACCCTGATACTAGGGACAGGGACGGCCTACGAGCAGTACTTC.

This clonotype was detected ten times or more. The genes are TRBV2 and TRBJ1-5; D remains ambiguous. The V and J ends lost 3 bases and 1 base respectively, with 10 bases between them. Germline loops: CDR1 SNHLY, CDR2 FYNNEI. The CDR3 length is 15 residues. The CDR3 is CASSERSGSNQPQHF. The DNA for the CDR3 is TGTGCCAGCAGTGAGAGGTCAGGAAGCAATCAGCCCCAGCATTTT.

There are many counts of this clonotype. The rearrangement joins TRBV12-3 or TRBV12-4 to TRBJ1-5, with TRBD1 as a possible D gene (6 bases). This CDR3 is built from 14 residues. The V and J ends lost 4 bases and 1 base respectively, with 8 bases between them. CDR3 loop: CASSSQGSNQPQHF. For the CDR3, the DNA is TGTGCCAGCAGTTCGCAGGGGAGCAATCAGCCCCAGCATTTT.

This clonotype was counted a few times. The chain couples TRBV11-2 to TRBJ2-7; 8 nucleotides line up with TRBD2. CDR1 and CDR2 from the germline V gene are SGHAT and FQNNGV. V lost 5 bases and J lost 7; bases outside the gene matches: 13. The CDR3 extends over 15 amino acids. CDR3 protein: CASSPGGRGTSEQYF. The CDR3 DNA follows: TGTGCCAGCAGCCCGGGGGGGAGGGGGACGTCGGAGCAGTACTTC.

This clonotype occurred many times. The chain links TRBV11-2 to TRBJ1-5; D may be TRBD1 (5 bases). The CDR3 is 18 residues long. Germline-derived CDR1 and CDR2 are SGHAT and FQNNGV. V was pared by 1 base and J by 1 base, with 17 bases between. The CDR3: CASSLVLGRVGSNQPQHF. Here the CDR3 DNA reads TGTGCCAGCAGCTTAGTCCTAGGCAGGGTAGGGAGCAATCAGCCCCAGCATTTT.

The chain joins TRBV6-1 to TRBJ1-1; 12 nucleotides match TRBD1. The ends lost 5 bases at V and 7 bases at J; junction bases unmatched: 2. CDR3 length: 13 residues. Germline CDR1 is MNHNS and CDR2 is SASEGT. CDR3 in amino acids: CASSRDRGHEAFF. The CDR3, as DNA: TGTGCCAGCAGTCGGGACAGGGGGCATGAAGCTTTCTTT.

In its sample, this clonotype was seen a few times. This sequence joins TRBV28 and TRBJ2-4; weak D call: TRBD2 (6 bases). The CDR3 spans 14 residues. Germline CDR1 and CDR2: MDHEN and SYDVKM. Trimming shortened V by 6 bases and J by 3 bases, and 12 bases separated the two germline ends. The CDR3 DNA follows: TGTGCCAGCAGGGGTCAGGGAGGCAAAAACATTCAGTACTTC. Protein product: CASRGQGGKNIQYF. Drawing the rest from reference TRBV28 and TRBJ2-4, the complete variable domain is DVKVTQSSRYLVKRTGEKVFLECVQDMDHENMFWYRQDPGLGLRLIYFSYDVKMKEKGDIPEGYSVSREKKERFSLILESASTNQTSMYLCASRGQGGKNIQYFGAGTRLSVL.

The chain links TRBV7-9 to TRBJ1-5; D possibly corresponds to TRBD1 (5 bases). V lost 4 bases to trimming and J lost 0 bases, with 10 bases between them. CDR3 length: 15 residues. CDR1 and CDR2 from the germline V gene are SEHNR and FQNEAQ (reference sequence). CDR3 in amino acids: CASSSQGLSNQPQHF. The CDR3 DNA reads as TGTGCCAGCAGCTCTCAGGGTCTTAGCAATCAGCCCCAGCATTTT.

The CDR3 loop reads CASSNSGGEETQYF. The DNA of the CDR3 is TGTGCCAGCAGCAATAGCGGGGGGGAGGAGACCCAGTACTTC. V is TRBV7-2 and J is TRBJ2-5; 11 positions match TRBD2. With 5 bases clipped from V and 5 bases from J, the junction kept 4 bases outside the gene matches. This CDR3 is 14 amino acids long. Germline V CDR1 and CDR2: SGHTA, FQGNSA.

This clonotype was recorded at least ten times. The chain recombines TRBV19 with TRBJ1-2; D is undetermined. This CDR3 has 14 residues. From germline, CDR1 is LNHDA and CDR2 SQIVND (reference sequence). The ends were cut back, 5 bases at V and 3 bases at J, with 13 bases in the middle. As DNA, the CDR3 is TGTGCCAGTAGTCCCCGTTACAGTCACTATGGCTACACCTTC. Translation: CASSPRYSHYGYTF.

This clonotype was recorded many times. The chain uses TRBV5-1 and TRBJ2-1, with 12 nucleotides matching TRBD2. V gave up 3 bases and J gave up 9 bases; unmatched junction bases: 7. The CDR3 is 15 amino acids. CDR1 is SGHRS and CDR2 is YFSETQ in the germline V gene. In DNA, the CDR3 is TGCGCCAGCAGCTCGCGACTAGCGGGAGCAACTGAGCAGTTCTTC. It codes for CASSSRLAGATEQFF.

The chain uses TRBV29-1 and TRBJ2-2, with 7 bases aligning to TRBD2. After removal of 3 bases from V and 3 bases from J, the junction contained 7 bases not matched to a gene. The CDR3 is 15 residues long. Germline values: CDR1 SQVTM, CDR2 ANQGSEA. CDR3 region: CSVEKAGRDTGELFF. The CDR3 DNA reads as TGCAGCGTTGAGAAGGCGGGGAGGGACACCGGGGAGCTGTTTTTT.

This clonotype was seen many times. V and J are TRBV7-8 and TRBJ1-5; TRBD1 matches 9 bases. Losses at the gene ends were 2 bases for V and 7 bases for J; bases not matched to a gene: 6. Germline-derived CDR1 and CDR2 are SGHVS and FQNEAQ. The CDR3 extends over 15 amino acids. The CDR3, as DNA: TGTGCCAGCAGCTTATCCGGGACAGGGCCCCAGCCCCAGCATTTT. This sequence encodes CASSLSGTGPQPQHF. Together with reference TRBV7-8 and TRBJ1-5, the CDR3 gives the full variable domain: GAGVSQSPRYKVAKRGQDVALRCDPISGHVSLFWYQQALGQGPEFLTYFQNEAQLDKSGLPSDRFFAERPEGSVSTLKIQRTQQEDSAVYLCASSLSGTGPQPQHFGDGTRLSIL.

V gene TRBV27 combines with J gene TRBJ1-2; D uncertain. This CDR3 is 13 amino acids long. With 6 bases removed from V and 2 bases from J, the gap between germline ends came to 10 bases. Germline assignment: CDR1 MNHEY and CDR2 SMNVEV (reference sequence). The CDR3 spells CASRAGRNYGYTF. The CDR3 nucleotides are TGTGCCAGCAGGGCGGGGAGGAACTATGGCTACACCTTC.

The chain couples TRBV20-1 to TRBJ2-7; D gene unclear. Looked up from germline, CDR1 is DFQATT and CDR2 is SNEGSKA (reference sequence). The CDR3 runs to 13 residues. V was shortened by 0 bases and J by 3 bases, with 9 bases between the two germline ends. CDR3 nucleotides: TGCAGTGCTAGAGATCCCATCCTCTACGAGCAGTACTTC. As protein: CSARDPILYEQYF.